The 31 T cell receptor beta chains given below trace back to one sample, sequenced in a study of PD-L1 blockade in urothelial cancer. Libraries were prepared by immunoSEQ multiplex PCR; TCRdb keeps only in-frame clonotypes and omits some of them. The data contain about 87,000 clones, 84% of them singletons. The time point was: pretreatment peripheral blood. Sequenced here: PBMCs, sampled around atezolizumab (anti-PD-L1) treatment. These receptors all come from a man between 60 and 75 years old with urothelial cancer.

The chain is built from TRBV7-7 and TRBJ2-3; 8 bases agree with TRBD1. The CDR3 is made up of 15 amino acids. V trimming: 1 base; J trimming: 5 bases; junction bases outside the gene matches: 5. The germline gives CDR1 SSHAT, CDR2 FNYEAQ (reference sequence). The CDR3 sequence is CASSLDRTGLDTQYF. In nucleotides, the CDR3 is TGTGCCAGCAGCTTAGATAGGACAGGGCTAGATACGCAGTATTTT.

The V gene is TRBV6-6, the J gene TRBJ2-5, with 12 bases aligning to TRBD2. The CDR3 spans 15 residues. V lost 5 bases, J lost 4 bases, and 5 bases stayed unmatched. Germline CDR1 and CDR2: MNHNY and SVGAGI (reference sequence). The CDR3 coding sequence is TGTGCCAGCAGTACGACTAGCGGGAGTCCAGAGACCCAGTACTTC. It encodes CASSTTSGSPETQYF.

The genes are TRBV19 and TRBJ1-5, with D unclear. This CDR3 contains 15 residues. Germline loops: CDR1 LNHDA, CDR2 SQIVND (reference sequence). V was clipped by 3 bases and J by 4 bases, with 13 bases between them. In nucleotides, the CDR3 is TGTGCCAGTAGTATCCTGGAGGGAGGAAATCAGCCCCAGCATTTT. Translating gives CASSILEGGNQPQHF.

The chain recombines TRBV15 with TRBJ2-1; 7 bases line up with TRBD2. The V gene end was trimmed by 1 base and the J gene end by 8 bases; junction bases not matched to a gene: 8. The CDR3 is 15 amino acids. In germline, CDR1 is LNHNV, CDR2 YYDKDF (reference sequence). This CDR3 is CATSRGGGSGHEQFF. The CDR3 nucleotides read TGTGCCACCAGCAGAGGGGGCGGGAGCGGACATGAGCAGTTCTTC.

The rearrangement joins TRBV27 to TRBJ2-7; 10 bases align to TRBD1. Germline CDR1 and CDR2: MNHEY and SMNVEV (reference sequence). With V trimmed by 6 bases and J by 1 base, 15 bases remained unmatched. This CDR3 is 18 amino acids long. The CDR3 region is CASSSIIGGQGPSYEQYF. The CDR3 DNA reads as TGTGCCAGCAGCTCGATTATTGGGGGACAGGGGCCTTCCTACGAGCAGTACTTC.

This clone was detected only once. The chain employs TRBV28 and TRBJ1-1; D uncertain. This CDR3 has 13 residues. The germline V and J ends were trimmed by 6 bases and 4 bases, with 12 bases remaining between them. Germline-derived CDR1 and CDR2 are MDHEN and SYDVKM. DNA of the CDR3: TGTGCCAGCAGGGTAGCGATGACCACTGAAGCTTTCTTT. Residues: CASRVAMTTEAFF.

The genes are TRBV4-3 and TRBJ2-1, with 9 positions matching TRBD1. Germline assignment: CDR1 LGHNA and CDR2 YSLEER. Trimming at V came to 1 base and at J to 9 bases, leaving 7 bases not matched to a gene. The CDR3 has 15 amino acids. CDR3: CASSQAGTGSGEQFF. Written as DNA, the CDR3 is TGCGCCAGCAGCCAAGCAGGGACAGGGTCTGGTGAGCAGTTCTTC.

J is TRBJ2-4 and V is TRBV19, with 16 positions matching TRBD2. CDR1 and CDR2 from the germline V gene are LNHDA and SQIVND (reference sequence). The length of the CDR3 is 15 residues. The V and J ends lost 5 bases and 7 bases, in that order; junction bases with no gene match: 2. The CDR3 reads CASSEGLAGGNIQYF. The CDR3 DNA is TGTGCCAGTAGTGAGGGACTAGCGGGAGGGAACATTCAGTACTTC.

The V and J genes are TRBV14 and TRBJ2-5; D is possibly TRBD2 (5 bases). Germline CDR1 reads SGHDN; CDR2 reads FVKESK. Trimming cost V 1 base and J 5 bases, with 14 bases left between them. CDR3 length: 15 residues. CDR3 nucleotides: TGTGCCAGCAGCCAAGCGGGGTTTATGATCGAGACCCAGTACTTC. Translating gives CASSQAGFMIETQYF. Full variable domain (rest looked up from reference TRBV14 and TRBJ2-5): EAGVTQFPSHSVIEKGQTVTLRCDPISGHDNLYWYRRVMGKEIKFLLHFVKESKQDESGMPNNRFLAERTGGTYSTLKVQPAELEDSGVYFCASSQAGFMIETQYFGPGTRLLVL.

The rearrangement links TRBV19 to TRBJ2-7; 8 bases line up with TRBD1. J lost 3 bases, V lost 5 bases, and 6 bases had no gene match. Germline assignment: CDR1 LNHDA and CDR2 SQIVND (reference sequence). The CDR3 has 14 residues. CDR3 region: CASSATGVFYEQYF. The CDR3 nucleotides read TGTGCCAGTAGTGCGACAGGGGTCTTCTACGAGCAGTACTTC.

This clone appeared once. The gene calls are TRBV9 and TRBJ2-5; possibly TRBD2 for D (7 bases). This CDR3 has 16 residues. V lost 0 bases and J lost 1, with 13 bases in between. CDR1 SGDLS and CDR2 YYNGEE come from the germline V gene. This CDR3 is CASSVGPGGLQETQYF. In nucleotides, the CDR3 is TGTGCCAGCAGCGTAGGGCCCGGGGGGCTCCAAGAGACCCAGTACTTC.

Of note for this clone: Other DNA sequences in this sample translate to the same CDR3. The chain carries TRBV18 and TRBJ2-7, with 10 positions matching TRBD1. V lost 3 bases, J lost 2 bases, and 4 bases stayed unmatched. Per the germline V gene, CDR1 is KGHSH and CDR2 is LQKENI. This CDR3 has 15 residues. The CDR3, as DNA: TGTGCCAGCTCACCGACCGGGACAGGGGCCTACGAGCAGTACTTC. Its protein is CASSPTGTGAYEQYF.

The V and J genes are TRBV27 and TRBJ1-1, with D perhaps matching TRBD1 (5 bases). There are 14 residues in the CDR3. Per the germline V gene, CDR1 is MNHEY and CDR2 is SMNVEV (reference sequence). Trimming removed 2 bases at V and 5 bases at J, with 12 bases between. CDR3 bases: TGTGCCAGCAGTTTAAGGCAGGGATCTACTGAAGCTTTCTTT. This translates into CASSLRQGSTEAFF.

This clone was counted a few times. The rearrangement links TRBV19 to TRBJ1-5; unclear D gene. This CDR3 spans 13 amino acids. Germline V gene sequence: CDR1 LNHDA, CDR2 SQIVND (reference sequence). The ends were cut back, 3 bases at V and 6 bases at J, with 9 bases in the middle. In DNA, the CDR3 is TGTGCCAGTAGTATTGAGGAGCCTCAGCCCCAGCATTTT. It specifies CASSIEEPQPQHF.

This chain connects TRBV9 to TRBJ2-1; TRBD1 matches 9 bases. Per germline, CDR1 SGDLS and CDR2 YYNGEE. This CDR3 has 15 amino acids. The ends lost 3 bases at V and 13 bases at J; junction bases unmatched: 14. This CDR3 reads CASSASGQGMVGQFF. CDR3 in DNA: TGTGCCAGCAGCGCTTCGGGACAGGGAATGGTTGGACAGTTCTTC.

The chain has TRBV2 and TRBJ2-5, with unresolved D. Germline CDR1 and CDR2: SNHLY and FYNNEI. This CDR3 contains 11 residues. V was shortened by 6 bases and J by 2 bases, with 4 bases between the two germline ends. CDR3 DNA sequence: TGTGCCAGCAGGGAGCAAGAGACCCAGTACTTC. It encodes CASREQETQYF.

The chain combines TRBV5-4 with TRBJ2-1, with 7 bases matching TRBD2. The CDR3 runs 15 residues. Germline-derived CDR1 and CDR2 are SGHNT and YYREEE (reference sequence). V was clipped by 0 bases and J by 5 bases; unmatched bases: 5. CDR3 region: CASSLGGSGNNEQFF. CDR3 DNA: TGTGCCAGCAGCTTGGGCGGGAGTGGTAACAATGAGCAGTTCTTC.

The chain carries TRBV6-1 and TRBJ2-5, with TRBD1 identical over 10 bases. The DNA end favors TRBJ2-7, so the J call may be wrong. Germline assignment: CDR1 MNHNS and CDR2 SASEGT. This CDR3 spans 15 amino acids. The CDR3 reads CASSELTGGWYEQYF. CDR3 bases: TGTGCCAGCAGTGAGCTGACAGGGGGCTGGTACGAGCAGTACTTC.

The rearrangement uses TRBV4-1 and TRBJ1-1; 9 positions match TRBD1. The germline V gene encodes CDR1 MGHRA and CDR2 YSYEKL. CDR3 length: 20 residues. With 1 base clipped from V and 1 base from J, the junction kept 16 bases outside the gene matches. The CDR3 DNA is TGCGCCAGCAGCCAAGGCGGTTTAGGGACAGGGACCATGTGGAACACTGAAGCTTTCTTT. Encoded protein: CASSQGGLGTGTMWNTEAFF.

This clone was seen a few times. The chain carries TRBV7-9 and TRBJ2-4; TRBD1 aligns across 10 bases. Germline trimming cut 5 bases from V and 12 bases from J; bases unmatched to any gene: 13. The CDR3 has 15 residues. CDR1 SEHNR and CDR2 FQNEAQ come from the germline V gene (reference sequence). CDR3 sequence: CASSGDSTGGSHQYF. CDR3 sequence (DNA): TGTGCCAGCAGCGGAGACTCGACAGGGGGCTCCCATCAGTACTTC.

This chain connects TRBV7-9 to TRBJ2-3, with 8 bases identical to TRBD1. Per the germline V gene, CDR1 is SEHNR and CDR2 is FQNEAQ (reference sequence). The junction had 2 bases not matched to a gene; V was cut back by 1 base and J by 2 bases. There are 15 residues in the CDR3. CDR3 nucleotide sequence: TGTGCCAGCAGCTTAGGGACAGGGCACACAGATACGCAGTATTTT. Translating it yields CASSLGTGHTDTQYF.

The V and J genes are TRBV27 and TRBJ2-3; TRBD2 might be the D (6 bases). CDR1 MNHEY and CDR2 SMNVEV come from the germline V gene (reference sequence). The CDR3 spans 16 residues. The V end lost 3 bases, the J end lost 0 bases, and 13 bases lay between the germline ends. CDR3 in amino acids: CASSLDSGLSTDTQYF. Written as DNA, the CDR3 is TGTGCCAGCAGTTTGGATAGCGGCCTAAGCACAGATACGCAGTATTTT.

The V gene is TRBV29-1, the J gene TRBJ1-1, with 8 bases identical to TRBD1. The V segment lost 7 bases and the J segment 1 base; nucleotides outside the gene matches: 8. The CDR3 is made up of 14 amino acids. The germline CDR1 and CDR2 sequences are SQVTM and ANQGSEA. The CDR3 DNA sequence: TGCAGCGCGACCGGGACAGGAGAGAACACTGAAGCTTTCTTT. It is translated as CSATGTGENTEAFF. Full variable domain (outside the CDR3, taken from reference TRBV29-1 and TRBJ1-1): SAVISQKPSRDICQRGTSLTIQCQVDSQVTMMFWYRQQPGQSLTLIATANQGSEATYESGFVIDKFPISRPNLTFSTLTVSNMSPEDSSIYLCSATGTGENTEAFFGQGTRLTVV.

V and J are TRBV7-9 and TRBJ1-1; TRBD1 might be the D (5 bases). Deletions cut 5 bases from V and 3 bases from J, with 7 bases between. Germline V CDR1 and CDR2: SEHNR, FQNEAQ (reference sequence). The length of the CDR3 is 12 residues. CDR3 in amino acids: CASSRGDTEAFF. The CDR3, as DNA: TGTGCCAGCAGCCGGGGGGACACTGAAGCTTTCTTT.

This clone was seen a handful of times. This rearrangement joins TRBV4-1 to TRBJ2-7; D remains ambiguous. This CDR3 is 15 amino acids long. The germline gives CDR1 MGHRA, CDR2 YSYEKL. Deletions cut 1 base from V and 2 bases from J, with 12 bases between. DNA for the CDR3: TGCGCCAGCAGCCAAGCCCGAACTGTACCCTACGAGCAGTACTTC. It yields the protein CASSQARTVPYEQYF.

The chain combines TRBV6-5 with TRBJ1-6; 9 bases are a match to TRBD1. CDR3 size: 15 residues. V lost 10 bases and J lost 5; bases outside the gene matches: 9. From germline, CDR1 is MNHEY and CDR2 SVGAGI. CDR3 sequence: CAIQTDRGDNSPLHF. The CDR3, as DNA: TGTGCCATTCAAACCGACAGGGGGGATAATTCACCCCTCCACTTT.

The chain uses TRBV19 and TRBJ2-3, with D possibly TRBD2 on 6 matching bases. Germline CDR1 LNHDA, CDR2 SQIVND (reference sequence). The ends were cut back, 5 bases at V and 1 base at J, with 13 bases in the middle. This CDR3 has 15 amino acids. The CDR3, as DNA: TGTGCCAGTAGTCCAACTAGCACTCGCACAGATACGCAGTATTTT. Translating it yields CASSPTSTRTDTQYF.

This chain links TRBV6-4 with TRBJ2-1, with D possibly being TRBD2 (6 bases). The CDR3 totals 17 residues. Trimming removed 4 bases at V and 0 bases at J, with 16 bases between. Germline loops: CDR1 MRHNA, CDR2 SNTAGT. CDR3 coding DNA: TGTGCCAGCAGTGTCCCTTTAGCGGAGTCCTCCTACAATGAGCAGTTCTTC. Encoded protein: CASSVPLAESSYNEQFF.

V is TRBV27 and J is TRBJ2-5; 11 bases agree with TRBD1. V lost 6 bases, J lost 3 bases, and 6 bases stayed unmatched. Germline values: CDR1 MNHEY, CDR2 SMNVEV (reference sequence). The CDR3 has 15 residues. CDR3 nucleotide sequence: TGTGCCAGCAGACGGCCGGGACAGGGGGAAGAGACCCAGTACTTC. This translates into CASRRPGQGEETQYF.

V gene TRBV18 combines with J gene TRBJ1-4; D call uncertain. This CDR3 region has 14 residues. The germline V gene has CDR1 KGHSH and CDR2 LQKENI. V was cut by 3 bases and J by 7 bases, with 12 bases left in between. The DNA for the CDR3 is TGTGCCAGCTCACCGGCGGGTGACATTGAAAAACTGTTTTTT. Its translation: CASSPAGDIEKLFF.

The chain employs TRBV4-1 and TRBJ2-1; D might be TRBD1 (5 bases). Trimming cost V 3 bases and J 0 bases, with 18 bases left between them. There are 18 residues in the CDR3. Germline V gene sequence: CDR1 MGHRA, CDR2 YSYEKL. The CDR3 DNA follows: TGCGCCAGCAGCCAGAACGGAAGGGGCCCCAGCTCCTACAATGAGCAGTTCTTC. Translating gives CASSQNGRGPSSYNEQFF.